Listed here are 17 T cell receptor beta chains from one sample, sequenced in a study of blood T cell repertoires in COVID-19. Assay used: immunoSEQ multiplex PCR; TCRdb lists only in-frame clones, some missing. The profile covers about 280,000 clones, with 65% to 90% appearing a single time and about an eighth taken by the ten largest. Material: peripheral blood. Receptor source: a human donor in a cohort sampled during active COVID-19.

The genes are TRBV28 and TRBJ1-1; no clear D. This CDR3 contains 13 residues. CDR1 is MDHEN and CDR2 is SYDVKM in the germline V gene. Deletions cut 7 bases from V and 8 bases from J, with 17 bases between. The CDR3 DNA reads TGTGCCAGCATCAAACCCCCGGGTTTGGAAGCTTTCTTT. Its translation is CASIKPPGLEAFF.

The chain employs TRBV7-2 and TRBJ2-1; 7 bases are a match to TRBD2. This CDR3 has 13 residues. V trimming: 9 bases; J trimming: 4 bases; junction bases outside the gene matches: 6. Germline V gene lookup returns CDR1 SGHTA and CDR2 FQGNSA. The CDR3 nucleotides are TGTGCCAGTCGCCGGGACTATTACAATGAGCAGTTCTTC. It encodes CASRRDYYNEQFF.

The rearrangement links TRBV4-2 to TRBJ2-1; D not certain. The CDR3 length is 16 residues. Trimming shortened V by 0 bases and J by 6 bases, and 15 bases separated the two germline ends. From germline, CDR1 is LGHNA and CDR2 YNFKEQ. The CDR3 reads CASSQEVPGFSNEQFF. The CDR3 DNA reads TGTGCCAGCAGCCAAGAAGTCCCCGGGTTCTCCAATGAGCAGTTCTTC.

The rearrangement joins TRBV18 to TRBJ2-7; 12 nucleotides agree with TRBD2. The junction had 9 bases not matched to a gene; V was cut back by 3 bases and J by 6 bases. CDR3 size: 16 residues. Germline-derived CDR1 and CDR2 are KGHSH and LQKENI. This chain's CDR3 is CASSPALAGGFGEQYF. The CDR3 nucleotides are TGTGCCAGCTCACCCGCGCTAGCGGGAGGGTTTGGCGAGCAGTACTTC.

The CDR3: CASSVTSGIARGGQYF. In DNA, the CDR3 is TGTGCCAGCAGTGTTACTAGCGGGATCGCTCGTGGTGGGCAGTACTTC. The chain links TRBV2 to TRBJ2-7; TRBD2 aligns across 10 bases. V lost 4 bases, J lost 9 bases, and 15 bases stayed unmatched. CDR3 length: 16 amino acids. Germline-derived CDR1 and CDR2 are SNHLY and FYNNEI.

This clone was recorded only once. The chain uses TRBV12-5 and TRBJ2-3, with TRBD1 matching over 7 bases. V was pared by 1 base and J by 2 bases, with 3 bases of the junction left unmatched. CDR3 size: 15 residues. CDR1 and CDR2 (germline): LGHNT, FRNRAP. The CDR3 spells CASGLGGQHTDTQYF. Written as DNA, the CDR3 is TGTGCTAGTGGTTTGGGGGGACAGCACACAGATACGCAGTATTTT.

This clone has more than one count but fewer than ten. The rearrangement joins TRBV6-5 to TRBJ2-7; 9 bases match TRBD1. V trimming: 10 bases; J trimming: 3 bases; junction bases outside the gene matches: 7. CDR3 length: 13 residues. CDR1 is MNHEY, CDR2 SVGAGI, per germline. The DNA of the CDR3 is TGTGCCACCACCGGGGACAGGGTCTACGAGCAGTACTTC. The encoded protein is CATTGDRVYEQYF.

As to this clone: The same CDR3 arises from other DNA sequences in this sample as well. The J gene is TRBJ2-5, the V gene TRBV19, with 8 bases identical to TRBD2. V gave up 4 bases and J gave up 4 bases; unmatched junction bases: 2. Germline CDR1 LNHDA, CDR2 SQIVND (reference sequence). CDR3 size: 13 residues. For the CDR3, the DNA is TGTGCCAGTAGTACAAGCGGGAGAGAGACCCAGTACTTC. This sequence encodes CASSTSGRETQYF.

The chain joins TRBV28 to TRBJ2-3, with TRBD1 as a possible D gene (6 bases). Looked up from germline, CDR1 is MDHEN and CDR2 is SYDVKM. This CDR3 is 15 amino acids long. Trimming took off 7 bases at V and 2 bases at J, with 16 bases between the two ends. The CDR3 DNA follows: TGTGCCAGCAAGGTCACAGGGTCGTACACAGATACGCAGTATTTT. Amino acid sequence: CASKVTGSYTDTQYF.

The V and J genes are TRBV29-1 and TRBJ2-1, with 9 bases matching TRBD1. The CDR3 totals 14 residues. Germline V gives CDR1 SQVTM, CDR2 ANQGSEA. The V segment lost 6 bases and the J segment 10 bases; nucleotides outside the gene matches: 13. CDR3 sequence: CSVVFGTGMREQFF. CDR3 sequence (DNA): TGCAGCGTGGTGTTCGGGACAGGGATGCGGGAGCAGTTCTTC.

The chain joins TRBV9 to TRBJ2-1, with 9 bases fitting TRBD2. CDR1 SGDLS and CDR2 YYNGEE come from the germline V gene. V was pared by 2 bases and J by 2 bases, with 5 bases of the junction left unmatched. The CDR3 contains 16 residues. In DNA, the CDR3 is TGTGCCAGCAGCGTCTCGGCTAGCGGGACCTACAATGAGCAGTTCTTC. Encoded protein: CASSVSASGTYNEQFF.

This clone was detected only once. The chain couples TRBV18 to TRBJ2-7, with 13 bases fitting TRBD2. CDR3 size: 15 residues. After removal of 3 bases from V and 6 bases from J, the junction contained 5 bases not matched to a gene. Per the germline V gene, CDR1 is KGHSH and CDR2 is LQKENI. The CDR3 region has the DNA TGTGCCAGCTCACCCAAACTAGCGGGAGGGCTCGAGCAGTACTTC. Its protein is CASSPKLAGGLEQYF.

The chain is built from TRBV27 and TRBJ1-5; TRBD1 is a possible D gene (5 bases). Germline V gene sequence: CDR1 MNHEY, CDR2 SMNVEV (reference sequence). The V end was cut by 6 bases, the J end by 5 bases, with 11 bases between. The CDR3 spans 13 residues. The CDR3 loop reads CASRNRLDQPQHF. The DNA for the CDR3 is TGTGCCAGCAGAAACAGGTTGGATCAGCCCCAGCATTTT.

The chain links TRBV11-3 to TRBJ1-1; D may be TRBD1 (6 bases). Germline V gene data show CDR1 as SGHNT and CDR2 as YENEEA. V was cut by 5 bases and J by 7 bases, with 11 bases left in between. CDR3 length equals 12 residues. The chain's CDR3 is CASSRTGSEAFF. DNA of the CDR3: TGTGCCAGCAGCCGCACAGGGAGTGAAGCTTTCTTT.

The chain has TRBV5-1 and TRBJ2-3, with 12 bases identical to TRBD2. Looked up from germline, CDR1 is SGHRS and CDR2 is YFSETQ. This CDR3 has 19 residues. The ends lost 1 base at V and 3 bases at J; junction bases unmatched: 12. CDR3 bases: TGCGCCAGCAGCTTGCGACCTATCCCGGGACTAGCGGGTACAGATACGCAGTATTTT. Its translation is CASSLRPIPGLAGTDTQYF.

This rearrangement joins TRBV7-9 to TRBJ1-6, with 8 bases aligning to TRBD1. The CDR3 contains 15 residues. V shed 4 bases, J shed 10 bases, and the junction held 9 bases outside the gene matches. Germline CDR1 SEHNR, CDR2 FQNEAQ (reference sequence). Here the CDR3 DNA reads TGTGCCAGCAGCTCACGGACAGGGTTAACATCACCCCTCCACTTT. Its protein is CASSSRTGLTSPLHF.

The chain couples TRBV19 to TRBJ2-2; 9 nucleotides align to TRBD1. This CDR3 region has 15 residues. The J segment lost 7 bases and the V segment lost 10 bases, leaving 13 bases of the junction unmatched. Per germline, CDR1 LNHDA and CDR2 SQIVND (reference sequence). The CDR3, as DNA: TGTGCCACATCACACGGGACAGGGTCAAACGGGGAGCTGTTTTTT. The encoded protein is CATSHGTGSNGELFF.